A single sample is the source of the 20 T cell receptor beta chains below, sequenced in a study of blood T cell repertoires in COVID-19. The data were produced by immunoSEQ multiplex PCR, yet TCRdb's version contains in-frame clones alone and is incomplete. The sample lists about 120,000 clones; around 84% were seen once. The material sequenced was peripheral blood. The receptors shown here come from a man in his forties with acute or convalescent COVID-19.

This chain joins TRBV6-6 and TRBJ1-1; TRBD1 matches 8 bases. CDR3 size: 13 residues. CDR1 is MNHNY, CDR2 SVGAGI, per germline (reference sequence). The ends lost 7 bases at V and 3 bases at J; junction bases unmatched: 4. The CDR3 nucleotides are TGTGCCAGCACCCCGGACAGGGACACTGAAGCTTTCTTT. It is translated as CASTPDRDTEAFF.

This sequence joins TRBV7-2 and TRBJ1-5, with D perhaps matching TRBD1 (5 bases). The CDR3 spans 15 residues. The germline V gene encodes CDR1 SGHTA and CDR2 FQGNSA. V lost 2 bases and J lost 1, with 9 bases in between. This CDR3 is CASSLRPGSNQPQHF. CDR3 DNA sequence: TGTGCCAGCAGCTTAAGGCCAGGGAGCAATCAGCCCCAGCATTTT. The full variable domain, its missing parts supplied by reference TRBV7-2 and TRBJ1-5, is GAGVSQSPSNKVTEKGKDVELRCDPISGHTALYWYRQSLGQGLEFLIYFQGNSAPDKSGLPSDRFSAERTGGSVSTLTIQRTQQEDSAVYLCASSLRPGSNQPQHFGDGTRLSIL.

The rearrangement links TRBV4-1 to TRBJ2-1; 10 bases agree with TRBD2. The CDR3 extends over 17 amino acids. Trimming cost V 4 bases and J 4 bases; bases outside gene matches: 10. From germline, CDR1 is MGHRA and CDR2 YSYEKL. The CDR3 sequence: CASSRQLAGGIYNEQFF. CDR3 bases: TGCGCCAGCAGCCGGCAATTAGCGGGGGGCATATACAATGAGCAGTTCTTC.

V usage is TRBV13 and J usage is TRBJ1-2, with D possibly TRBD1 on 5 matching bases. Germline V CDR1 and CDR2: PRHDT, FYEKMQ (reference sequence). V lost 7 bases to trimming and J lost 6 bases, with 24 bases between them. The CDR3 length is 16 residues. The CDR3 sequence is CASNQREGQGINGYTF. The CDR3 region has the DNA TGTGCCAGCAACCAACGGGAGGGGCAGGGTATTAATGGCTACACCTTC.

In this sample, this clone turned up once. The chain couples TRBV7-9 to TRBJ2-2, with 8 bases fitting TRBD1. Germline CDR1 and CDR2: SEHNR and FQNEAQ (reference sequence). V lost 5 bases to trimming and J lost 3 bases; unmatched junction nucleotides: 11. The CDR3 spans 17 residues. CDR3 in amino acids: CASSLLQGVVDTGELFF. DNA for the CDR3: TGTGCCAGCAGCCTCTTACAGGGGGTCGTGGACACCGGGGAGCTGTTTTTT.

The V call is TRBV11-1, the J call TRBJ2-7; 10 bases match TRBD2. V trimming: 1 base; J trimming: 2 bases; junction bases outside the gene matches: 2. This CDR3 spans 15 amino acids. Germline CDR1 is SGHAT and CDR2 is FQDESV (reference sequence). The CDR3 sequence: CASSLESGGAYEQYF. The CDR3 coding sequence is TGTGCCAGCAGCTTAGAGAGCGGGGGGGCCTACGAGCAGTACTTC.

The rearrangement uses TRBV27 and TRBJ2-1; possible D gene TRBD2, 5 bases. Trimming took 3 bases from V and 3 from J, leaving 12 bases between them. The CDR3 contains 15 residues. Germline assignment: CDR1 MNHEY and CDR2 SMNVEV (reference sequence). CDR3 in amino acids: CASSLTGSGYNEQFF. The CDR3 DNA sequence: TGTGCCAGCAGTTTGACGGGGTCTGGCTACAATGAGCAGTTCTTC.

V gene TRBV30 combines with J gene TRBJ1-2; 7 bases are shared with TRBD1. This CDR3 region has 13 residues. Unmatched junction bases numbered 2, after V lost 0 bases and J lost 4 bases. Per the germline V gene, CDR1 is GTSNPN and CDR2 is SVGIG (reference sequence). DNA of the CDR3: TGTGCCTGGAGTGTACAGGGGTTCTATGGCTACACCTTC. It encodes CAWSVQGFYGYTF. Looking up the rest from reference TRBV30 and TRBJ1-2 gives the full variable domain: SQTIHQWPATLVQPVGSPLSLECTVEGTSNPNLYWYRQAAGRGLQLLFYSVGIGQISSEVPQNLSASRPQDRQFILSSKKLLLSDSGFYLCAWSVQGFYGYTFGSGTRLTVV.

V and J are TRBV10-3 and TRBJ2-3; 10 bases agree with TRBD2. Trimming at V came to 4 bases and at J to 2 bases, leaving 9 bases not matched to a gene. The CDR3 is 17 amino acids. Germline V gene sequence: CDR1 ENHRY, CDR2 SYGVKD. The CDR3 DNA reads TGTGCCATCAGTGGTCTAGCGGGGGTGTTGGCCACAGATACGCAGTATTTT. It codes for CAISGLAGVLATDTQYF.

The rearrangement uses TRBV5-1 and TRBJ2-1; 7 bases agree with TRBD1. Trimming removed 5 bases from V and 10 bases from J; junction bases left unmatched: 24. The germline V gene has CDR1 SGHRS and CDR2 YFSETQ. The CDR3 extends over 18 amino acids. The CDR3 reads CASRGSGTVNRPPPEQFF. CDR3 DNA: TGCGCCAGCAGGGGTTCCGGGACAGTCAATAGACCCCCGCCGGAGCAGTTCTTC.

V gene TRBV7-9 combines with J gene TRBJ2-2; D ambiguous. V was pared by 0 bases and J by 2 bases, with 7 bases between. The CDR3 length is 15 residues. Germline CDR1 reads SEHNR; CDR2 reads FQNEAQ (reference sequence). The CDR3 DNA sequence: TGTGCCAGCAGCTTAGCTCCCTCTAACACCGGGGAGCTGTTTTTT. This codes for CASSLAPSNTGELFF.

This rearrangement joins TRBV5-1 to TRBJ2-2; 7 bases map to TRBD2. Trimming at V came to 4 bases and at J to 2 bases, leaving 8 bases not matched to a gene. The CDR3 contains 16 residues. The germline gives CDR1 SGHRS, CDR2 YFSETQ. CDR3 coding DNA: TGCGCCAGCAGCCTATTGCGGGGGACCAACACCGGGGAGCTGTTTTTT. Protein: CASSLLRGTNTGELFF.

V and J are TRBV29-1 and TRBJ2-5; the match to TRBD1 covers 7 bases. Germline CDR1 reads SQVTM; CDR2 reads ANQGSEA. Germline trimming cut 7 bases from V and 3 bases from J; bases unmatched to any gene: 14. The CDR3 is 15 amino acids. The CDR3 here is CSAETGSRDEETQYF. As DNA, the CDR3 is TGCAGCGCAGAGACAGGGAGTCGGGATGAAGAGACCCAGTACTTC.

The chain joins TRBV27 to TRBJ1-2; the D is unclear. Germline CDR1 and CDR2: MNHEY and SMNVEV (reference sequence). The V end lost 7 bases, the J end lost 6 bases, and 21 bases lay between the germline ends. The CDR3 loop spans 15 amino acids. The CDR3: CASTQPGTGTDGYTF. Written as DNA, the CDR3 is TGTGCCAGCACTCAACCGGGAACCGGCACCGATGGCTACACCTTC.

The rearrangement links TRBV7-9 to TRBJ1-2; 8 positions match TRBD1. The V and J ends lost 6 bases and 6 bases, in that order; junction bases with no gene match: 0. This CDR3 is 11 amino acids long. Germline CDR1 reads SEHNR; CDR2 reads FQNEAQ (reference sequence). CDR3 nucleotides: TGTGCCAGCAGACAGGGGGATGGCTACACCTTC. This translates into CASRQGDGYTF.

CDR3: CASSPGLAGGGDEQYF. CDR3 bases: TGTGCCAGCAGTCCGGGACTAGCGGGGGGGGGCGACGAGCAGTACTTC. V and J are TRBV6-6 and TRBJ2-7, with 16 nucleotides matching TRBD2. Germline CDR1 and CDR2: MNHNY and SVGAGI (reference sequence). J lost 5 bases, V lost 5 bases, and 6 bases had no gene match. The CDR3 has 16 residues.

The CDR3 loop reads CASSLGDSNQPQHF. The DNA for the CDR3 is TGTGCCAGCAGCTTGGGAGATAGCAATCAGCCCCAGCATTTT. V is TRBV11-2 and J is TRBJ1-5; no clear D. This CDR3 is built from 14 residues. Germline loops: CDR1 SGHAT, CDR2 FQNNGV. Trimming took 3 bases from V and 0 from J, leaving 6 bases between them.

J is TRBJ2-3 and V is TRBV6-4; possible D gene TRBD2, 6 bases. With 4 bases removed from V and 0 bases from J, the gap between germline ends came to 14 bases. Per germline, CDR1 MRHNA and CDR2 SNTAGT. There are 16 residues in the CDR3. Here the CDR3 DNA reads TGTGCCAGCAGTGCGACGGGGGATGCTAGCACAGATACGCAGTATTTT. Translated: CASSATGDASTDTQYF.

There are a few counts of this clone. V gene TRBV18 combines with J gene TRBJ2-5; tentatively, D is TRBD1 (6 bases). V was shortened by 2 bases and J by 3 bases, with 7 bases between the two germline ends. Per germline, CDR1 KGHSH and CDR2 LQKENI. CDR3 length: 13 residues. The CDR3 DNA is TGTGCCAGCTCACCAGGGGGCGAAGAGACCCAGTACTTC. It encodes CASSPGGEETQYF.

V usage is TRBV7-9 and J usage is TRBJ2-6; tentatively, D is TRBD1 (6 bases). Germline V gene sequence: CDR1 SEHNR, CDR2 FQNEAQ (reference sequence). V lost 5 bases and J lost 0, with 17 bases in between. The CDR3 is 18 amino acids. Here the CDR3 DNA reads TGTGCCAGCAGCCAAATAGGACAGTCCAACTCTGGGGCCAACGTCCTGACTTTC. This encodes CASSQIGQSNSGANVLTF.